The T cell receptor beta chain under discussion was sequenced for a study of post-analysis software for immune sequencing data. Worth noting for this clonotype: Its antigen is still unknown.

This CDR3 is built from 15 residues. Germline V gene sequence: CDR1 DFQATT, CDR2 SNEGSKA (reference sequence). The germline V and J ends were trimmed by 2 bases and 1 base, with 14 bases remaining between them. Study-level points and caveats: When compared against controls, multiple sclerosis patients showed significantly lower normalized Chao1 diversity. Patients carried roughly 5 TRBV segments more frequently than controls did, and TRBV5-6, TRBV5-1 and TRBV20-1 were among them. Same-batch preparations were strongly co-clustered by F measure.

Unique molecular identifiers tagged the TCR beta cDNA libraries. Each sample of about 0.9 to 11 million input T cells yielded roughly 500,000 cDNA molecules, so each molecule approximated one T cell. MiXCR, run by TCRdb on the PCR reads, gives a single entry per CDR3 protein. The repertoire holds about 200,000 distinct CDR3 sequences, approximately 28% seen once, with nearly 3.5% in the top ten. Sequencing was done on a sample of blood. The receptor's source is a girl aged 2-17 years with multiple sclerosis. J is TRBJ1-1 and V is TRBV20-1, with D unclear. In DNA, the CDR3 is TGCAGTGCTAGACCCCCTGGCCGGAGGAACACTGAAGCTTTCTTT. Amino acids: CSARPPGRRNTEAFF.